This T cell receptor (beta chain) is from a study of blood T cell repertoires in COVID-19. Sequencing was performed with immunoSEQ multiplex PCR; in TCRdb, only in-frame clones are kept and a portion is missing. The table has around 170,000 clones, about 81% seen once; the top ten hold 10% to 15%. Sample: peripheral blood. This receptor was obtained from a woman of 80 years or more with COVID-19, enrolled during active disease.

CDR3 in amino acids: CASSQEIAGGNEQFF. Written as DNA, the CDR3 is TGTGCCAGCAGCCAAGAAATAGCGGGGGGCAATGAGCAGTTCTTC. The gene calls are TRBV4-2 and TRBJ2-1; 10 bases are a match to TRBD2. Trimming cost V 0 bases and J 6 bases; bases outside gene matches: 2. This CDR3 region has 15 residues. CDR1 is LGHNA, CDR2 YNFKEQ, per germline.